Reported below is one T cell receptor beta chain. The clone's antigen remains unknown. Base quality data are lacking; no much larger clone is found one base away. The data stem from a study of blood T cell repertoires in COVID-19 (dated by TCRdb to 2018 to 2020). Study-level background: Samples from collaborators originated in the United States, Italy and Spain and spanned both the acute and convalescent phases of COVID-19. A de-identified subject ID, COVID-19 status, age in years and sex were almost always included in the sample metadata. Where available, HLA class I and class II types were taken from metadata supplied by the sample provider and were not determined by assay-based typing. The material from the prospective study consisted of cDNA or gDNA derived from T cells, B-cell-depleted T cells, or PBMCs. Deeply sampled blood TCRbeta repertoires from subjects exposed to, actively infected with, or recovered from COVID-19 were included in the dataset. The repertoires were released in a freely available public database meant as a resource for research on the immune response to SARS-CoV-2. Samples came from the ongoing ImmuneRACE study (first 160 participants) plus 1,254 subjects from 6 global collaborators.

TCRbeta CDR3 regions were amplified from genomic DNA by means of the immunoSEQ Assay, a bias-controlled multiplex PCR. The study's processing was this. The number of nucleated cells in each sample was estimated from the amplification of reference gene primers within the assay. To quantify the absolute abundance of each unique TCRbeta CDR3 rearrangement, sequence reads were collapsed and filtered. For each sample, productive Simpson clonality was calculated as the square root of Simpson's diversity index across productive rearrangements. TCRdb carries this immuneACCESS record with in-frame sequences only. Its versions omit some clonotypes, under half of them owing to an unresolved V gene in the studies checked, with the rest unexplained. D and trimming come from the DNA, and the V and J calls and clone size come from that table. Counted in this sample were 45,000 to 60,000 clones; about 88% of them appeared once. The ten largest account for roughly 2.5% of the sample.

Whole blood was collected in K2EDTA tubes by collaborating institutions according to the institutions' own protocols. For TCRbeta analysis, collaborator samples were shipped as frozen whole blood, as isolated PBMCs, or as DNA extracted from either sample type. The full study reports these points: Clinical and demographic metadata were provided uncurated, with the amount varying by source and participant.

Sequenced input: peripheral blood. The clonotype was recovered from a man between 50 and 59 years old with acute or convalescent COVID-19.

The CDR3 here reads CATSEGTGSSYEQYF. The sequenced DNA is TGTGCCACCAGTGAGGGGACAGGGAGCTCCTACGAGCAGTACTTC. Recombination connected TRBV24-1 to TRBJ2-7; 9 junctional bases match TRBD1. The germline V end is reduced by 4 bases and the J end by 0 bases; junction bases left unmatched: 3. CDR1 and CDR2 (KGHDR, SFDVKD) derive from the germline V gene. The CDR3 contains 15 residues, cysteine and phenylalanine counted. The read is trimmed to its CDR3 DNA, 45 bases read in frame from base 1.